This TCR beta chain came from a study of blood T cell repertoires in COVID-19 (TCRdb year 2020). Describing the broader study: Collaborator samples came from the United States, Italy and Spain and covered acute and convalescent phases of COVID-19. The repertoires were made available in a free public database intended to serve as a resource for research on the immune response to SARS-CoV-2. The prospective study material was composed of cDNA or gDNA derived from T cells, B-cell-depleted T cells, or PBMCs. Where available, HLA class I and class II types were taken from metadata supplied by the sample provider and were not determined by assay-based typing. The dataset comprised deeply sampled blood TCRbeta repertoires from subjects exposed to, actively infected with, or recovered from COVID-19. Sample metadata almost always included a de-identified subject ID, COVID-19 status, age in years and sex. The samples were drawn from the first 160 participants of the ongoing ImmuneRACE study and from under 1,500 subjects provided by 6 global collaborators.

Concerning this clone itself: What this receptor recognizes is not known. Base qualities are not recorded, but no much larger clone differs from it by a single base.

TCRbeta CDR3 regions were amplified from genomic DNA using the immunoSEQ Assay, a bias-controlled multiplex PCR. On the authors' methods: Nucleated cell counts per sample were estimated from amplification of reference gene primers within the assay. Sequence reads were collapsed and filtered to measure the absolute abundance of every unique TCRbeta CDR3 rearrangement. For each sample, productive Simpson clonality was calculated by taking the square root of Simpson's diversity index across productive rearrangements. Here the immuneACCESS table is served through TCRdb, limited to in-frame sequences with V and J called. Missing clones are a known gap in these copies; in checked studies unresolved V genes cover under half, and the rest lacks a known reason. The V and J calls and the clone size are those of that table, but D and trimming were determined from the DNA. In this sample the table shows 200,000 to 250,000 clones, about 90% of which occur a single time. The biggest ten clones account for 1.2% to 1.5% of the sample.

Each collaborating institution followed its own protocols to collect whole blood in K2EDTA tubes. Collaborator samples were shipped for TCRbeta analysis as frozen whole blood, isolated PBMCs, or DNA extracted from either sample type. Its CDR3 holds 13 amino acids, cysteine through phenylalanine. Left in the record is the CDR3 DNA by itself, 39 bases read in frame from the first base. At the junction V is shortened by 8 bases and J by 5 bases, with 14 bases in between. Per the germline V gene (reference sequence), LNHDA is the CDR1 and SQIVND is the CDR2. Summary of the overall study and its limitations: The amount of clinical and demographic metadata varied by source and participant and was provided uncurated.

The receptor was isolated from a man at least 80 years old with acute or convalescent COVID-19. Sequencing input: peripheral blood. The sequence is built from TRBV19 and TRBJ2-3; the D gene is perhaps TRBD2, on 5 matching bases. The CDR3: CASRLEAKDTQYF. The sequenced DNA: TGTGCCAGTCGGTTGGAGGCTAAAGATACGCAGTATTTT.